This T cell receptor beta chain is drawn from a study of identical twins. Study-level results: The more abundant beta clonotypes in cord blood had fewer insertions, and memory repertoires did not show this.

A universal primer site arose from template switching, and cDNA bore unique molecular identifiers. TCRdb reprocessed the 5' RACE reads with MiXCR, giving one entry per CDR3 protein. The sample consists of hundreds of thousands of distinct CDR3 sequences, over 5% of them appearing once. V lost 3 bases and J lost 0; bases outside the gene matches: 3. This CDR3 comprises 15 residues. This clonotype has ten or more counts. Its antigen is not known. Every sampled donor was Caucasian and healthy. The genes are TRBV12-3 or TRBV12-4 and TRBJ2-3, with TRBD2 matching over 7 bases. Sequencing used naive T cells sorted from blood. The sequence was obtained from a man between 18 and 35 years old in good health. The DNA of the CDR3 is TGTGCCAGCAGTTTCGAGGGAGGGAGCACAGATACGCAGTATTTT. Its translation: CASSFEGGSTDTQYF.